This T cell receptor beta chain was observed in a study of blood T cell repertoires in COVID-19 (dated by TCRdb to between 2020 and 2021). As for the study more broadly: Samples covering the acute and convalescent phases of COVID-19 were provided by collaborators in the United States, Italy and Spain. The samples were drawn from two sources: the first 160 participants of the ongoing ImmuneRACE study, and 950 to 1,500 subjects contributed by 6 global collaborators. The repertoires were released in a freely available public database meant as a resource for research on the immune response to SARS-CoV-2. The prospective study material was composed of cDNA or gDNA derived from T cells, B-cell-depleted T cells, or PBMCs. A de-identified subject ID, COVID-19 status, age in years and sex were almost always included in the sample metadata. Where HLA class I and class II types were available, the types were taken from metadata supplied by the sample provider, not from assay-based typing. Subjects who had been exposed to COVID-19, were actively infected with it, or had recovered from it provided the deeply sampled blood TCRbeta repertoires that made up the dataset. The paper as a whole reports these results and caveats: How much clinical and demographic metadata was included differed by source and by participant, and the metadata was provided uncurated.

Samples from volunteer blood donors who had recovered from COVID-19 were contributed by a second Seattle source. The collaborating institutions used their own protocols to collect whole blood in K2EDTA tubes. For TCRbeta analysis, collaborator samples were shipped as frozen whole blood, as isolated PBMCs, or as DNA extracted from either sample type. From its cysteine to its phenylalanine, the CDR3 spans 14 amino acids. The CDR3 DNA has 42 bases and is translated from base 1. Unmatched junction bases come to 4, with V trimmed by 6 bases and J by 4 bases. Sequences LGHNT (CDR1) and FRNRAP (CDR2) are obtained from the germline V gene. As to this clone: Its target antigen remains unknown. The sample holds no much larger clone one base away, and base qualities are not on file.

TCRbeta CDR3 regions were amplified from genomic DNA by means of the immunoSEQ Assay, a bias-controlled multiplex PCR. In the original analysis: Within the assay, amplification of reference gene primers was used to estimate how many nucleated cells each sample contained. Sequence reads were collapsed and filtered to measure the absolute abundance of every unique TCRbeta CDR3 rearrangement. For each sample, productive Simpson clonality was calculated by taking the square root of Simpson's diversity index across productive rearrangements. The clones in this table, taken by TCRdb from immuneACCESS, are in-frame only. Not every clone is retained; where verified, under half of the shortfall comes from an unresolved V gene, and the cause of the rest is unknown. The V and J calls and clone size are taken from that table; D and trimming were inferred from the DNA. This sample gives roughly 200,000 clones in total; over 75% of them show up just once. The ten largest clonotypes hold about 6.8% of the sample.

The chain employs TRBV12-5 and TRBJ2-5; 11 bases in between match TRBD2. The receptor was derived from a woman in her thirties or forties who had recovered from COVID-19. Sample: peripheral blood. DNA sequence: TGTGCTAGTGGACTAGCGGGAGTTGGAGAGACCCAGTACTTC. Protein translation: CASGLAGVGETQYF. Reference TRBV12-5 and TRBJ2-5 proteins supply the regions before and after the CDR3; the full variable domain is: DARVTQTPRHKVTEMGQEVTMRCQPILGHNTVFWYRQTMMQGLELLAYFRNRAPLDDSGMPKDRFSAEMPDATLATLKIQPSEPRDSAVYFCASGLAGVGETQYFGPGTRLLVL.